A selection of T cell receptor beta chains follows, all from one sample in a study of shared clonotypes between healthy human individuals. The protocol was immunoSEQ multiplex PCR, while the TCRdb copy is restricted to in-frame clones and leaves out a portion. Of hundreds of thousands of clones in the sample, less than 85% were seen once. The source material was memory CD4+ T cells sorted from blood. The source is a woman aged 25-40 years in good health. Each CDR3 is given with its conserved first and last residue. A D gene is named only where the DNA matches it firmly. Rows give clone size only sometimes, using once, few, many, or a class for an expanded clone.

D gene | J gene | CDR3 length | clone size | V gene | CDR3 DNA | CDR3 protein
NA | TRBJ2-5 | 15 | NA | TRBV11-2 | TGTGCCAGCAGCTTAAACAGGGGGGGACAAGAGACCCAGTACTTC | CASSLNRGGQETQYF
NA | TRBJ2-5 | 15 | NA | TRBV28 | TGTGCCAGCAGTTTGGGCCGGGACTCTCAAGAGACCCAGTACTTC | CASSLGRDSQETQYF
TRBD2 | TRBJ2-4 | 15 | NA | TRBV7-8 | TGTGCCAGCAGCTTAGTCGCCCCTAGCGGGAACATTCAGTACTTC | CASSLVAPSGNIQYF
TRBD2 | TRBJ2-5 | 15 | NA | TRBV5-4 | TGTGCCAGCAGCCCAGGGACTAGAAGTTGGGTGACCCAGTACTTC | CASSPGTRSWVTQYF
NA | TRBJ1-5 | 14 | NA | TRBV7-6 | TGTGCCAGCAGCTTCCTGGGGAGGGATCAGCCCCAGCATTTT | CASSFLGRDQPQHF
TRBD2 | TRBJ2-7 | 15 | NA | TRBV7-2 | TGTGCCAGCAGCAAGGATGGCGGGAGCTCCTACGAGCAGTACTTC | CASSKDGGSSYEQYF
TRBD1 | TRBJ1-2 | 14 | NA | TRBV28 | TGTGCCAGCAGCGGGACAGGGCCTAACTATGGCTACACCTTC | CASSGTGPNYGYTF
NA | TRBJ2-7 | 13 | few | TRBV28 | TGTGCCAGCAGTTTACCCCTGACCCACGAGCAGTACTTC | CASSLPLTHEQYF
NA | TRBJ2-3 | 13 | few | TRBV2 | TGTGCCAGCAACCGGGAACGAACAGATACGCAGTATTTT | CASNRERTDTQYF
NA | TRBJ1-5 | 15 | NA | TRBV28 | TGTGCCAGCAGTTCGCAGGGAACTAGCAATCAGCCCCAGCATTTT | CASSSQGTSNQPQHF
NA | TRBJ2-7 | 16 | NA | TRBV27 | TGTGCCAGCAGTTTATCTATCCGGCCGTTAGCGGACGAGCAGTACTTC | CASSLSIRPLADEQYF
NA | TRBJ1-2 | 14 | once | TRBV4-1 | TGCGCCAGCAGCCAAGTCGGCAGTAACTATGGCTACACCTTC | CASSQVGSNYGYTF
TRBD2 | TRBJ2-7 | 20 | NA | TRBV7-6 | TGTGCCAGCAGCACAAGACTAGCGCGACCTGCCGATACTTCGTCCTACGAGCAGTACTTC | CASSTRLARPADTSSYEQYF
NA | TRBJ2-1 | 11 | NA | TRBV6-6 | TGTGCCAGCAGCGATCAGGATGAGCAGTTCTTC | CASSDQDEQFF
TRBD1 | TRBJ2-3 | 13 | NA | TRBV27 | TGTGCCAGCAGCTTGGACAGGACAGATACGCAGTATTTT | CASSLDRTDTQYF
NA | TRBJ1-5 | 12 | few | TRBV7-9 | TGTGCCAGCGGTACAGGCAATCAGCCCCAGCATTTT | CASGTGNQPQHF
TRBD2 | TRBJ2-1 | 15 | NA | TRBV7-6 | TGTGCCAGCAGCTTAGCGCCTAGCGGTTACAATGAGCAGTTCTTC | CASSLAPSGYNEQFF
NA | TRBJ2-3 | 14 | NA | TRBV2 | TGTGCCAGCAGTGTGGGTCCAGGCACAGATACGCAGTATTTT | CASSVGPGTDTQYF
TRBD1 | TRBJ2-7 | 16 | NA | TRBV25-1 | TGTGCCAGCAGTGACCCTGGGACAGGTTTTCCTCACGAGCAGTACTTC | CASSDPGTGFPHEQYF
NA | TRBJ2-5 | 15 | NA | TRBV11-3 | TGTGCCAGCAGCTTATCCCCAGGACCTGAAGAGACCCAGTACTTC | CASSLSPGPEETQYF
NA | TRBJ2-7 | 16 | NA | TRBV27 | TGTGCCAGCAGTTTATCGGGCCCCGGGAATGGGTACGAGCAGTACTTC | CASSLSGPGNGYEQYF
NA | TRBJ1-1 | 14 | few | TRBV6-1 | TGTGCCAGCAGTGAAGGTGTGAGGCTAGCTGAAGCTTTCTTT | CASSEGVRLAEAFF
NA | TRBJ1-2 | 12 | NA | TRBV11-3 | TGTGCCAGCAGCAACCGGGACACGCACTACACCTTC | CASSNRDTHYTF
NA | TRBJ1-4 | 15 | NA | TRBV6-1 | TGTGCCAGCAGGACTCAACAAGGATCAAATGAAAAACTGTTTTTT | CASRTQQGSNEKLFF
TRBD1 | TRBJ1-4 | 17 | NA | TRBV28 | TGTGCCAGCAGTTCACCTCTGGGACAGGCGACTAATGAAAAACTGTTTTTT | CASSSPLGQATNEKLFF
TRBD1 | TRBJ2-7 | 12 | NA | TRBV29-1 | TGCAGCGTCAGGACAGGGGCAAACGAGCAGTACTTC | CSVRTGANEQYF
NA | TRBJ1-1 | 13 | few | TRBV7-9 | TGTGCCAGCAGCTTAGGGTCTGGGACTGAAGCTTTCTTT | CASSLGSGTEAFF
TRBD2 | TRBJ2-1 | 16 | NA | TRBV28 | TGTGCCAGCAGTATCATAGCGGGAGGGCCCCACAATGAGCAGTTCTTC | CASSIIAGGPHNEQFF
TRBD1 | TRBJ1-1 | 14 | NA | TRBV27 | TGTGCCAGCAGTTTTCAGTACAGGGGCACTGAAGCTTTCTTT | CASSFQYRGTEAFF
NA | TRBJ2-5 | 14 | NA | TRBV10-3 | TGTGCCATCAGTCATACGACAGGCCAAGAGACCCAGTACTTC | CAISHTTGQETQYF
NA | TRBJ1-4 | 18 | NA | TRBV9 | TGTGCCAGCAGCGTAGCTACTGGGACGGGGGCAACTAATGAAAAACTGTTTTTT | CASSVATGTGATNEKLFF
NA | TRBJ2-4 | 18 | NA | TRBV25-1 | TGTGCCAGCAGTGAATCGGGCTTGCGGGACGGGAGTGGAAACATTCAGTACTTC | CASSESGLRDGSGNIQYF
NA | TRBJ1-2 | 12 | NA | TRBV6-5 | TGTGCCAGCAGCCCGGGACCGTATGGCTACACCTTC | CASSPGPYGYTF
TRBD1 | TRBJ1-2 | 15 | NA | TRBV4-1 | TGCGCCAGCAGACATCTGACAGGGGGCGCAGGTGGCTACACCTTC | CASRHLTGGAGGYTF
TRBD2 | TRBJ2-3 | 15 | NA | TRBV27 | TGTGCCAGCAGTTTCCCTCTAGCGGGAGGAGATACGCAGTATTTT | CASSFPLAGGDTQYF
NA | TRBJ1-5 | 18 | few | TRBV28 | TGTGCCAGCAGTTTAAGTCCCGGCCTGGGATCGAGCAATCAGCCCCAGCATTTT | CASSLSPGLGSSNQPQHF
TRBD1 | TRBJ1-4 | 16 | NA | TRBV5-1 | TGCGCCAGCAGCCGGGAGGGACAGGCATTTAATGAAAAACTGTTTTTT | CASSREGQAFNEKLFF
NA | TRBJ2-2 | 15 | NA | TRBV5-8 | TGTGCCAGCAGCTATGACAGGTTAAACACCGGGGAGCTGTTTTTT | CASSYDRLNTGELFF
TRBD1 | TRBJ1-4 | 13 | NA | TRBV2 | TGTGCCAGCAGACGGGACAGGGATGAAAAACTGTTTTTT | CASRRDRDEKLFF
NA | TRBJ2-6 | 16 | NA | TRBV9 | TGTGCCAGCAGCGTAGCTGGTACTCCTGGGGCCAACGTCCTGACTTTC | CASSVAGTPGANVLTF
NA | TRBJ2-1 | 12 | once | TRBV30 | TGTGCCTGGAGCAGTAGCCCTAATGAGCAGTTCTTC | CAWSSSPNEQFF
NA | TRBJ2-7 | 17 | few | TRBV28 | TGTGCCAGCAGCCCCGGGCGATGGGGGAGGCCCTCCTACGAGCAGTACTTC | CASSPGRWGRPSYEQYF
NA | TRBJ1-1 | 16 | NA | TRBV5-1 | TGCGCCAGCAGCTTGGGACAGTTGGAGTTCTTAGCTGAAGCTTTCTTT | CASSLGQLEFLAEAFF
NA | TRBJ2-1 | 16 | NA | TRBV7-9 | TGTGCCAGCAGCCCGGTTCGGGGTAGCTCCTACAATGAGCAGTTCTTC | CASSPVRGSSYNEQFF
NA | TRBJ2-3 | 14 | NA | TRBV7-9 | TGTGCCAGCAGCTTTACAGGGCGGACAGATACGCAGTATTTT | CASSFTGRTDTQYF